This T cell receptor beta chain was identified during a study of shared clonotypes between healthy human individuals. The assay was immunoSEQ multiplex PCR, and TCRdb's table has in-frame clones only and misses some. The sample carries under 1 million clones, 96% recorded once. Germline loops: CDR1 SGHVS, CDR2 FNYEAQ. Trimming removed 5 bases from V and 3 bases from J, with 6 bases in between. This CDR3 has 12 amino acids. CD45RO-negative CD8 cells positively selected for CCR7 made up the naive population, which excluded terminally differentiated effector memory CD45RA+ cells. This receptor was obtained from a young man in good health. Material: naive CD8+ T cells sorted from blood. The chain links TRBV7-6 to TRBJ2-3; TRBD2 is a possible D gene (5 bases). The CDR3 DNA sequence: TGTGCCAGCAGCGGACTGACAGATACGCAGTATTTT. Translating it yields CASSGLTDTQYF.